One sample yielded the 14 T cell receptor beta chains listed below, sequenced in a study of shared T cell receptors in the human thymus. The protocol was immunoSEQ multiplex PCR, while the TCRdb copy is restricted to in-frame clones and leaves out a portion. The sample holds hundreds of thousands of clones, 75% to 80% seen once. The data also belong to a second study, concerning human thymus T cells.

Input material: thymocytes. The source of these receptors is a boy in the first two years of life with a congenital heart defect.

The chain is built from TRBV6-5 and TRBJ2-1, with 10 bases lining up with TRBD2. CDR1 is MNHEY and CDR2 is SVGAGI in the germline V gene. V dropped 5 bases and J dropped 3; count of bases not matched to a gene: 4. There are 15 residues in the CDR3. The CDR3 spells CASSPRTSGYNEQFF. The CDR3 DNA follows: TGTGCCAGCAGTCCCCGGACTAGCGGCTACAATGAGCAGTTCTTC.

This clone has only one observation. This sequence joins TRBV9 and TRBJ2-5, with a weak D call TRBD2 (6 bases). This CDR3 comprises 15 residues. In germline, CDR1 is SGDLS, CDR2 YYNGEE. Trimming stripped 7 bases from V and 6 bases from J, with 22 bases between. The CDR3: CASGPSLEGRQTQYF. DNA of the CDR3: TGTGCCAGCGGCCCTTCTCTGGAGGGCCGGCAGACCCAGTACTTC.

CDR3 loop: CASSHDRVETQYF. In DNA, the CDR3 is TGCGCCAGCAGCCACGACCGGGTGGAGACCCAGTACTTC. This chain joins TRBV4-1 and TRBJ2-5, with D unclear. Trimming cost V 3 bases and J 5 bases, with 10 bases left between them. The CDR3 is 13 residues long. The germline V gene has CDR1 MGHRA and CDR2 YSYEKL.

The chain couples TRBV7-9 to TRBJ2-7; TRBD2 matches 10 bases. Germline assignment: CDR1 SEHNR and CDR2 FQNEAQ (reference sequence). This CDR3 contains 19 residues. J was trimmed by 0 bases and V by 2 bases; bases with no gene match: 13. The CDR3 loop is CASSLNPSGSRGGSYEQYF. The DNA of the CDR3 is TGTGCCAGCAGCTTAAATCCTAGCGGGAGTCGGGGCGGCTCCTACGAGCAGTACTTC.

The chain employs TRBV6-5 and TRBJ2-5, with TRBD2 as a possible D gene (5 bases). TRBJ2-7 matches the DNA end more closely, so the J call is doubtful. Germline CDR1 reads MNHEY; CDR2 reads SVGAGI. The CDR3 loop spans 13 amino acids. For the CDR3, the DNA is TGTGCCAGCAGTTACTCCCCGGGGAGCGAGCAGTACTTC. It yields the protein CASSYSPGSEQYF.

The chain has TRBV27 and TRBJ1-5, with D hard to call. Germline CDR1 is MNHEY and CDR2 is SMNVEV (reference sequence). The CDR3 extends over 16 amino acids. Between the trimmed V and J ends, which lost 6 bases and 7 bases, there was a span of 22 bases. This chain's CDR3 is CASSPSHDRAGQPQHF. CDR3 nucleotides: TGTGCCAGCAGCCCCAGCCATGACCGGGCGGGGCAGCCCCAGCATTTT.

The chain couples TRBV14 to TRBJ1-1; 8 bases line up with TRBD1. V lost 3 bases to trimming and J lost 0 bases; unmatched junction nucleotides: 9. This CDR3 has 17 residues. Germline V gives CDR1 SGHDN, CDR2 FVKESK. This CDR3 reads CASSHQPGQEMNTEAFF. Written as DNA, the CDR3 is TGTGCCAGCAGCCACCAACCGGGACAGGAGATGAACACTGAAGCTTTCTTT. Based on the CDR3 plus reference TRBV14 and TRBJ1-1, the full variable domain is EAGVTQFPSHSVIEKGQTVTLRCDPISGHDNLYWYRRVMGKEIKFLLHFVKESKQDESGMPNNRFLAERTGGTYSTLKVQPAELEDSGVYFCASSHQPGQEMNTEAFFGQGTRLTVV.

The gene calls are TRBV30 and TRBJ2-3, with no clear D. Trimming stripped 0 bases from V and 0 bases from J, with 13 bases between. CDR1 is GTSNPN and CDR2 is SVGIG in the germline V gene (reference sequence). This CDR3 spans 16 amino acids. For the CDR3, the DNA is TGTGCCTGGAGTGTTCCGCACGGTTCAAGCACAGATACGCAGTATTTT. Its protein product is CAWSVPHGSSTDTQYF.

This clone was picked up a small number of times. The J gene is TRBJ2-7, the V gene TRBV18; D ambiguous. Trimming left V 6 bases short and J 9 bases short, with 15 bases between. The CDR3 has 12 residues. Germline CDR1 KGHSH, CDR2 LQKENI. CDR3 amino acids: CASSPREDLQYF. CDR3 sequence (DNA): TGTGCCAGCTCTCCCCGAGAAGACTTGCAGTACTTC.

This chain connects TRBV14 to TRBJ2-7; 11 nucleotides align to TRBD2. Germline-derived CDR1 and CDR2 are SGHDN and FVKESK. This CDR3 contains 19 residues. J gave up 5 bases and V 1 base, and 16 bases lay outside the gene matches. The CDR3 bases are TGTGCCAGCAGCCAAGTAACACCTAGGGCTAGCGGGAGGAGGCACGAGCAGTACTTC. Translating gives CASSQVTPRASGRRHEQYF.

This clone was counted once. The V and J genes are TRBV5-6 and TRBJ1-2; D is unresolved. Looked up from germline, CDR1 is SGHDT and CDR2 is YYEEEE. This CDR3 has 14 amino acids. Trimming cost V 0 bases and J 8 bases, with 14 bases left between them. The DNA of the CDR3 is TGTGCCAGCAGCTTGGTTCGTGGGCCTCGGGGCTACACCTTC. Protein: CASSLVRGPRGYTF.

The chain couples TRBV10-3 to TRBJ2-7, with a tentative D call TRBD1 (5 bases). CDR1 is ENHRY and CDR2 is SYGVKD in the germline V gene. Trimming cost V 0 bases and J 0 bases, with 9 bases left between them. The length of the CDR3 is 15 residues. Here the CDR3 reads CAISESLGVSYEQYF. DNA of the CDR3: TGTGCCATCAGTGAGTCTCTAGGGGTCTCCTACGAGCAGTACTTC.

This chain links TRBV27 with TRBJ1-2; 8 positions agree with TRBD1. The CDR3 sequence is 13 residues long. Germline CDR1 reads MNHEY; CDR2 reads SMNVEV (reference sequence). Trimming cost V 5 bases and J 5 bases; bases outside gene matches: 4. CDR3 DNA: TGTGCCAGCAGTCAGGGGGCAGGGTATGGCTACACCTTC. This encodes CASSQGAGYGYTF.

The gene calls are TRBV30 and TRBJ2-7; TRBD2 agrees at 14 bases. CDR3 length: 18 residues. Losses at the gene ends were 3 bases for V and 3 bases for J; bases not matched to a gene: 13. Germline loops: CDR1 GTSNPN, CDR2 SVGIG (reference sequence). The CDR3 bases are TGTGCCTGGAGCCCTCCTCCGGGACTAGCGGGAGAACGCTACGAGCAGTACTTC. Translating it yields CAWSPPPGLAGERYEQYF.